The sample holds one count of the clone carrying this T cell receptor (beta chain). Its matching antigen is unknown. The data belong to a study of OX40 agonist ivuxolimab in advanced cancers. Overall study results and limits: Part of the nonresponder group also had normalized T-cell clonal expansion that was low.

The protocol was immunoSEQ multiplex PCR, while the TCRdb copy is restricted to in-frame clones and leaves out a portion. The sample comprises about 54,000 clones, approximately 90% of which are singletons, and 7.5% to 9.5% rests with the top ten. V was clipped by 6 bases and J by 6 bases, with 7 bases between them. The CDR3 loop spans 10 amino acids. Germline loops: CDR1 SQVTM, CDR2 ANQGSEA. This receptor was taken from an adult with an advanced solid tumor such as melanoma, head and neck, liver or kidney cancer. This sample comprised CD4+ or CD8+ T cells sorted from blood, obtained in a trial of the OX40 agonist ivuxolimab. The chain employs TRBV29-1 and TRBJ2-3; TRBD1 or TRBD2 may be the D gene (5 bases each). CDR3 residues: CSVEGDTQYF. The DNA for the CDR3 is TGCAGCGTCGAGGGGGATACGCAGTATTTT.